The entry that follows covers one TCR beta chain sequence. No antigen is known for it. In TCRdb, the 5' RACE reads were re-called with MiXCR into one record per CDR3 protein. The sample has about 340,000 distinct CDR3 sequences, roughly 13% seen once. The source of the sample is a study of T-cell memory formation after mild COVID-19. For the study at large: Each donor largely had its own TCR clusters.

Whole-study results and caveats: Memory sampled before infection contained some responding clones, suggesting cross-reactive memory joined. The CD4+ clones that contracted clustered mainly within CM and EM, and the CD8+ clones concentrated in EMRA.

The receptor comes from a man between 18 and 35 years old who had mild COVID-19 (a few samples of this study predate the infection). Cell type and time point are not known. The sample comprised PBMCs or a T cell subset sorted from them (not recorded which).

The CDR3 bases are TGCGCCAGCAGCTCGACTAGCGGGGATGTGGATGAGCAGTTCTTC. It translates to CASSSTSGDVDEQFF. The chain links TRBV5-1 to TRBJ2-1; 11 positions agree with TRBD2. With 3 bases clipped from V and 8 bases from J, the junction kept 7 bases outside the gene matches. Looked up from germline, CDR1 is SGHRS and CDR2 is YFSETQ. The CDR3 length is 15 residues.